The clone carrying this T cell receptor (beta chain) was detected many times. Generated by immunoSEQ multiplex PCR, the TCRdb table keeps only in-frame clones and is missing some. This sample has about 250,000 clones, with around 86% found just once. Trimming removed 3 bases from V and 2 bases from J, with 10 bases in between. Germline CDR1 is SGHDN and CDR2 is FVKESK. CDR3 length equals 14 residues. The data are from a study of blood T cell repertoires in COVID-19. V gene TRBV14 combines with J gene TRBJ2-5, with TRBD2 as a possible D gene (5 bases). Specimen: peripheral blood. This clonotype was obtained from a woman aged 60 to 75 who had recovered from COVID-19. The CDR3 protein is CASSQWEFQETQYF. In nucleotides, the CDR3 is TGTGCCAGCAGCCAGTGGGAGTTTCAAGAGACCCAGTACTTC.